This entry lists 20 T cell receptor beta chains sequenced from one sample in a study of T cells in localized non-small cell lung cancer. Clones were read by immunoSEQ multiplex PCR, and TCRdb kept only the in-frame ones, dropping some. The sample has 90,000 to 100,000 clones, roughly 93% seen once; the top ten hold approximately 4%. The material sequenced was PBMCs, taken before any cancer treatment. The receptors shown here come from a woman aged 35 to 70 with stage II squamous cell lung carcinoma.

This clone has only one observation. J is TRBJ1-2 and V is TRBV5-1; D is unresolved. The CDR3 has 14 amino acids. The V end was cut by 0 bases, the J end by 1 base, with 7 bases between. From germline, CDR1 is SGHRS and CDR2 YFSETQ. CDR3 nucleotides: TGCGCCAGCAGCTTGGCCTTTAGTAACTATGGCTACACCTTC. This gives the protein CASSLAFSNYGYTF. Filled out from reference TRBV5-1 and TRBJ1-2, the complete variable domain reads KAGVTQTPRYLIKTRGQQVTLSCSPISGHRSVSWYQQTPGQGLQFLFEYFSETQRNKGNFPGRFSGRQFSNSRSEMNVSTLELGDSALYLCASSLAFSNYGYTFGSGTRLTVV.

This clone was counted a single time. The chain is built from TRBV5-4 and TRBJ2-1; 9 nucleotides line up with TRBD2. This CDR3 contains 16 residues. The germline gives CDR1 SGHNT, CDR2 YYREEE (reference sequence). J gave up 5 bases and V 4 bases, and 10 bases lay outside the gene matches. The CDR3 loop reads CASSRTLAGQDNEQFF. DNA of the CDR3: TGTGCCAGCAGCCGGACCCTAGCGGGACAAGACAATGAGCAGTTCTTC.

This clone was detected once. The V call is TRBV7-9, the J call TRBJ1-5; D is ambiguous. CDR1 and CDR2 (germline): SEHNR, FQNEAQ (reference sequence). V was trimmed by 5 bases and J by 5 bases, leaving 13 bases between them. The CDR3 is made up of 14 amino acids. The CDR3: CASSPGRADQPQHF. DNA for the CDR3: TGTGCCAGCAGCCCGGGGAGGGCCGATCAGCCCCAGCATTTT.

The count of this clone is one. This chain connects TRBV2 to TRBJ2-7; a weak D match, TRBD1 (6 bases). V lost 7 bases and J lost 0, with 13 bases in between. This CDR3 is 14 amino acids long. Germline loops: CDR1 SNHLY, CDR2 FYNNEI. CDR3 protein: CASMGDTTSYEQYF. DNA for the CDR3: TGTGCCAGCATGGGGGACACAACCTCCTACGAGCAGTACTTC.

The chain employs TRBV10-1 and TRBJ2-1; 8 bases match TRBD2. From germline, CDR1 is WNHNN and CDR2 SYGVQD (reference sequence). Trimming removed 10 bases from V and 9 bases from J; junction bases left unmatched: 8. The CDR3 consists of 12 residues. CDR3 coding DNA: TGCGCCACCGCGCGGACTAGCAGTGAGCAGTTCTTC. Translated, it gives CATARTSSEQFF.

The chain employs TRBV10-1 and TRBJ1-1, with TRBD1 identical over 7 bases. The germline V gene has CDR1 WNHNN and CDR2 SYGVQD (reference sequence). V lost 6 bases to trimming and J lost 5 bases; unmatched junction nucleotides: 9. The CDR3 is 14 amino acids. CDR3 sequence reads: CASSSGGIGTEAFF. CDR3 bases: TGCGCCAGCAGCTCAGGGGGGATTGGTACTGAAGCTTTCTTT.

V and J are TRBV11-2 and TRBJ2-3; a weak D match, TRBD2 (6 bases). The CDR3 sequence is 14 residues long. Germline CDR1 and CDR2: SGHAT and FQNNGV. Deletions cut 4 bases from V and 3 bases from J, with 11 bases between. This CDR3 reads CASSSGGATDTQYF. CDR3 coding DNA: TGTGCCAGCAGCTCCGGGGGTGCAACAGATACGCAGTATTTT.

This chain joins TRBV28 and TRBJ1-5, with D possibly matching TRBD1 (5 bases). The length of the CDR3 is 14 residues. Germline-derived CDR1 and CDR2 are MDHEN and SYDVKM. Trimming removed 3 bases from V and 0 bases from J, with 6 bases in between. This chain's CDR3 is CASSFTGSNQPQHF. As DNA, the CDR3 is TGTGCCAGCAGTTTTACAGGTAGCAATCAGCCCCAGCATTTT.

The rearrangement links TRBV6-1 to TRBJ1-2; the D gene is possibly TRBD1 (5 bases). This CDR3 spans 14 amino acids. Germline lookup yields CDR1 MNHNS and CDR2 SASEGT. V lost 2 bases to trimming and J lost 7 bases, with 14 bases between them. The CDR3 is CASSENWGPVGYTF. The CDR3 nucleotides read TGTGCCAGCAGTGAAAATTGGGGACCAGTTGGCTACACCTTC.

With regard to this clone: In the same sample, other DNA sequences code for this CDR3. The rearrangement uses TRBV29-1 and TRBJ2-1; D remains ambiguous. Trimming cost V 4 bases and J 1 base, with 5 bases left between them. The CDR3 is 12 residues long. CDR1 is SQVTM and CDR2 is ANQGSEA in the germline V gene. CDR3 DNA: TGCAGCGTTGCCAGTTCCTACAATGAGCAGTTCTTC. Amino acids: CSVASSYNEQFF.

The J gene is TRBJ2-2, the V gene TRBV5-1; 10 nucleotides align to TRBD1. From germline, CDR1 is SGHRS and CDR2 YFSETQ. This CDR3 has 19 residues. V was pared by 1 base and J by 4 bases, with 13 bases of the junction left unmatched. The CDR3 is CASSLYGAGQGLSTGELFF. The CDR3 bases are TGCGCCAGCAGCTTGTATGGCGCGGGACAGGGGTTGTCCACCGGGGAGCTGTTTTTT.

Here the CDR3 DNA reads TGTGCCAGCAGGACTAGCGGGGGAACTAGCACAGATACGCAGTATTTT. Translating it yields CASRTSGGTSTDTQYF. The J gene is TRBJ2-3, the V gene TRBV2, with TRBD2 matching 12 bases. The J segment lost 0 bases and the V segment lost 6 bases, leaving 4 bases of the junction unmatched. Per the germline V gene, CDR1 is SNHLY and CDR2 is FYNNEI. The CDR3 covers 16 residues.

The rearrangement uses TRBV6-1 and TRBJ2-7, with D possibly being TRBD1 (5 bases). Between the trimmed V and J ends, which lost 7 bases and 2 bases, there was a span of 18 bases. This CDR3 contains 15 residues. CDR1 and CDR2 (germline): MNHNS, SASEGT. The CDR3 here is CASTEDSTTAYEQYF. For the CDR3, the DNA is TGTGCCAGCACCGAAGACAGCACGACAGCCTACGAGCAGTACTTC.

The chain is built from TRBV5-1 and TRBJ1-2, with 10 bases fitting TRBD1. This CDR3 is 16 amino acids long. Looked up from germline, CDR1 is SGHRS and CDR2 is YFSETQ. V was clipped by 4 bases and J by 3 bases; unmatched bases: 9. The CDR3 DNA follows: TGCGCCAGCAGCCACGCAGGGGACAGGGGCGACTATGGCTACACCTTC. Its translation is CASSHAGDRGDYGYTF.

The V gene is TRBV2, the J gene TRBJ2-1; D ambiguous. Germline V gene lookup returns CDR1 SNHLY and CDR2 FYNNEI. CDR3 length equals 15 residues. V lost 7 bases to trimming and J lost 2 bases, with 15 bases between them. This CDR3 is CASKTGPPAYNEQFF. CDR3 in DNA: TGTGCCAGCAAAACGGGTCCCCCCGCCTACAATGAGCAGTTCTTC.

The chain uses TRBV7-9 and TRBJ2-1; TRBD2 matches at 11 bases. The CDR3 has 14 amino acids. Germline V gene lookup returns CDR1 SEHNR and CDR2 FQNEAQ (reference sequence). V was clipped by 7 bases and J by 8 bases; unmatched bases: 7. The CDR3 DNA reads TGTGCCAGCACCCTAGCGGGAGGAGGGTATGAGCAGTTCTTC. This translates into CASTLAGGGYEQFF.

V gene TRBV2 combines with J gene TRBJ2-6; D call uncertain. Trimming shortened V by 3 bases and J by 4 bases, and 4 bases separated the two germline ends. Germline V gene data show CDR1 as SNHLY and CDR2 as FYNNEI. This CDR3 has 13 amino acids. The CDR3 DNA follows: TGTGCCAGCAGTGACTCCGGGGCCAACGTCCTGACTTTC. Encoded protein: CASSDSGANVLTF.

This sequence joins TRBV10-1 and TRBJ2-7; TRBD1 agrees at 7 bases. Germline V gene sequence: CDR1 WNHNN, CDR2 SYGVQD (reference sequence). With 5 bases clipped from V and 7 bases from J, the junction kept 14 bases outside the gene matches. CDR3 length equals 15 residues. DNA for the CDR3: TGCGCCAGCAGTCTGACAGGGTCCGGGATTGGGGAGCAGTACTTC. This sequence encodes CASSLTGSGIGEQYF.

This clone was counted a few times. The rearrangement uses TRBV19 and TRBJ2-7, with TRBD2 matching over 11 bases. With 5 bases clipped from V and 2 bases from J, the junction kept 11 bases outside the gene matches. This CDR3 is 17 amino acids long. Per germline, CDR1 LNHDA and CDR2 SQIVND (reference sequence). CDR3 nucleotide sequence: TGTGCCAGTAGTTTTCGTTGGGGACTAGCGGAAACCTACGAGCAGTACTTC. Translation gives CASSFRWGLAETYEQYF.

This rearrangement joins TRBV2 to TRBJ1-1, with D unclear. Trimming removed 4 bases at V and 0 bases at J, with 6 bases between. This CDR3 is built from 13 residues. The germline gives CDR1 SNHLY, CDR2 FYNNEI. The CDR3 reads CASSGEMNTEAFF. CDR3 sequence (DNA): TGTGCCAGCAGTGGGGAGATGAACACTGAAGCTTTCTTT.